The sequence of this T cell receptor beta chain was determined in a study of CD8+ T cells in alopecia areata. The treatment denotes: oral pan-JAK inhibitor, 5-10 mg twice daily. Trimming cost V 1 base and J 5 bases; bases outside gene matches: 8. The CDR3 length is 16 residues. From germline, CDR1 is SGHAT and CDR2 FQNNGV. After isolation, RNA underwent reverse transcription to generate cDNA as the sequencing template. Assay: immunoSEQ multiplex PCR; the TCRdb copy retains only in-frame clones and omits some. The sample includes more than 150,000 clones, about 47% of them seen just once. This specimen was CD8+ T cells sorted from blood, taken at week 52, from a patient treated with tofacitinib. The chain joins TRBV11-2 to TRBJ2-5; TRBD1 agrees at 9 bases. This TCR was recovered from a human donor with alopecia areata. Written as DNA, the CDR3 is TGTGCCAGCAGCTTAGCAGGGACAGGGAACGACGAGACCCAGTACTTC. It yields the protein CASSLAGTGNDETQYF. Full variable domain (remainder filled in from reference TRBV11-2 and TRBJ2-5): EAGVAQSPRYKIIEKRQSVAFWCNPISGHATLYWYQQILGQGPKLLIQFQNNGVVDDSQLPKDRFSAERLKGVDSTLKIQPAKLEDSAVYLCASSLAGTGNDETQYFGPGTRLLVL.